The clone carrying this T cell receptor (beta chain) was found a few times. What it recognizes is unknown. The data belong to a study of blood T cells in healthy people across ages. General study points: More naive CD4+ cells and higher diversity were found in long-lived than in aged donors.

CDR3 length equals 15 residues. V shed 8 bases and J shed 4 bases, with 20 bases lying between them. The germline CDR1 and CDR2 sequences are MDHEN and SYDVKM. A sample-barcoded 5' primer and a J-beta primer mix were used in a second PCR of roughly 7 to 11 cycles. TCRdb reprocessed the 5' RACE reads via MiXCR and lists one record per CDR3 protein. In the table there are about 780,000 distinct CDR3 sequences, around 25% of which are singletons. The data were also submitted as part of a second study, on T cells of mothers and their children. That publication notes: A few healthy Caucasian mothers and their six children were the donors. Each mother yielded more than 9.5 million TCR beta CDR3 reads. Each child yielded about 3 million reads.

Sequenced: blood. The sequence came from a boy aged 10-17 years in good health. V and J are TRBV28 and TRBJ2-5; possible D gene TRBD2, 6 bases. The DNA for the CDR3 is TGTGCCAGCTTTGAAGGGGACCGCGGGGCAGAGACCCAGTACTTC. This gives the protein CASFEGDRGAETQYF.